The present T cell receptor (beta chain) was sequenced within a study of a mutant IDH1 vaccine in newly diagnosed glioma. Study context: Receipt of radiotherapy, temozolomide, or both preceded the study, and most received both.

Comment on this clone: Its antigen is unknown.

Study observations and caveats: Vaccine-induced responses were seen in roughly 93% of patients, spanning several MHC alleles.

The ends were cut back, 1 base at V and 5 bases at J, with 8 bases in the middle. CDR1 and CDR2 (germline): LNHNV, YYDKDF (reference sequence). The CDR3 loop spans 14 amino acids. The time point is: week 5, during vaccination. Each vaccine dose was 300 ug of mutant IDH1 20-mer peptide, with topical imiquimod. New WHO grade 3 or 4 astrocytomas that were IDH1-mutant and ATRX-lost occurred in the donors. The repertoire was sequenced with immunoSEQ multiplex PCR; TCRdb's copy has only in-frame clones and lacks some. Of about 40,000 clones detected, approximately 91% appear once; the ten largest clones hold over 2.5%.

This sequence originates from a man aged 50 to 60 with glioma. The genes are TRBV15 and TRBJ1-4; no clear D. The starting material was PBMCs, obtained from a glioma patient whose treatment included an IDH1 peptide vaccine. Written as DNA, the CDR3 is TGTGCCACCAGCAGAGGGCAGGAGAATGAAAAACTGTTTTTT. Protein: CATSRGQENEKLFF.